A single T cell receptor (beta chain) is shown here with its context. The data were taken from a study of blood T cell repertoires in COVID-19. Looking at the study overall: Spain, Italy and the United States supplied samples that represented acute and convalescent COVID-19.

Assay used: immunoSEQ multiplex PCR; TCRdb lists only in-frame clones, some missing. The repertoire has roughly 80,000 clones, roughly 80% of them found once; the top ten carry 15% to 20%. The CDR3 is made up of 15 amino acids. The V gene lost 7 bases and the J gene lost 2 bases, with 17 bases spanning the gap. CDR1 and CDR2 (germline): SGHTA, FQGNSA. Sequencing was carried out using peripheral blood. The chain joins TRBV7-2 to TRBJ1-2; tentatively, D is TRBD1 (5 bases). The TCR originated in an older woman with acute or convalescent COVID-19. The CDR3 region has the DNA TGTGCCAGCAACCCGGAAAGGGGCGCGAACTATGGCTACACCTTC. Protein sequence: CASNPERGANYGYTF.